This paragraph reports one TCR beta chain. Its antigen is as yet unknown. CD4+ cells yielded CD45RA+ naive and CD45RA-negative memory subsets. The CDR3 totals 18 residues. Between the trimmed V and J ends, which lost 2 bases and 2 bases, there was a span of 20 bases. Germline CDR1 SEHNR, CDR2 FQNEAQ (reference sequence). Profiled with immunoSEQ multiplex PCR; TCRdb holds only in-frame clones, not every one. The repertoire holds over 2 million clones, approximately 90% seen once, with more than 0.35% in the top ten. The data were obtained in a study of shared clonotypes between healthy human individuals. The study, taken as a whole, reports: Sampling covered nothing but blood. Tissue TCR repertoires likely differ from those found in blood.

The receptor was derived from a man aged 18 to 30 in good health. Some clones in this sample may be carry-over from other donors' samples. The chain carries TRBV7-9 and TRBJ2-3; tentative D call: TRBD1 (6 bases). Sequences were obtained from naive CD4+ T cells from PBMCs. Subset reported: CD45RA+ positively selected. CDR3 sequence (DNA): TGTGCCAGCAGCTTAAGGGGGAGCTCCGTAAGGACCACAGATACGCAGTATTTT. Its translation: CASSLRGSSVRTTDTQYF.